A single sample is the source of the 15 T cell receptor beta chains below, sequenced in a study of blood T cell repertoires in COVID-19. Clones were read by immunoSEQ multiplex PCR, and TCRdb kept only the in-frame ones, dropping some. This table holds 260,000 or so clones, around 83% found once. The sample comprised peripheral blood. Receptor source: a man aged 80 or over with acute or convalescent COVID-19.

V is TRBV3-1 (or the pseudogene TRBV3-2) and J is TRBJ2-2, with TRBD2 identical over 8 bases. Germline V gene sequence: CDR1 LGHDT, CDR2 YNNKEL (reference sequence). The CDR3 length is 17 residues. Losses at the gene ends were 1 base for V and 1 base for J; bases not matched to a gene: 5. CDR3 sequence reads: CASSQVWLAGNTGELFF. CDR3 sequence (DNA): TGTGCCAGCAGCCAAGTATGGCTAGCGGGGAACACCGGGGAGCTGTTTTTT.

V is TRBV18 and J is TRBJ1-6; D may be TRBD1 (6 bases). The CDR3 totals 15 residues. The V gene lost 3 bases and the J gene lost 7 bases, with 13 bases spanning the gap. Germline V gives CDR1 KGHSH, CDR2 LQKENI. CDR3 nucleotide sequence: TGTGCCAGCTCACCGTATCAGGGGCGGAATTCACCCCTCCACTTT. Its translation: CASSPYQGRNSPLHF. The whole variable domain, remainder taken from reference TRBV18 and TRBJ1-6, is NAGVMQNPRHLVRRRGQEARLRCSPMKGHSHVYWYRQLPEEGLKFMVYLQKENIIDESGMPKERFSAEFPKEGPSILRIQQVVRGDSAAYFCASSPYQGRNSPLHFGNGTRLTVT.

This chain uses TRBV13 with TRBJ2-6, with D possibly TRBD2 on 7 matching bases. Germline CDR1 reads PRHDT; CDR2 reads FYEKMQ (reference sequence). This CDR3 has 17 amino acids. Trimming took off 4 bases at V and 0 bases at J, with 13 bases between the two ends. The CDR3 sequence is CASSSGGGRSGANVLTF. DNA for the CDR3: TGTGCCAGCAGCTCGGGCGGGGGCCGCTCTGGGGCCAACGTCCTGACTTTC. Full variable domain (outside the CDR3, taken from reference TRBV13 and TRBJ2-6): AAGVIQSPRHLIKEKRETATLKCYPIPRHDTVYWYQQGPGQDPQFLISFYEKMQSDKGSIPDRFSAQQFSDYHSELNMSSLELGDSALYFCASSSGGGRSGANVLTFGAGSRLTVL.

The genes are TRBV28 and TRBJ2-7; TRBD1 might be the D (6 bases). CDR1 MDHEN and CDR2 SYDVKM come from the germline V gene. The CDR3 runs 13 residues. V gave up 3 bases and J gave up 0 bases, with 6 bases separating them. The DNA for the CDR3 is TGTGCCAGCAGTTTGGACAGCTCCTACGAGCAGTACTTC. Amino acid sequence: CASSLDSSYEQYF.

The genes are TRBV12-5 and TRBJ2-1; D may be TRBD2 (5 bases). V was clipped by 2 bases and J by 9 bases, with 11 bases between them. The CDR3 is made up of 13 amino acids. Germline CDR1 is LGHNT and CDR2 is FRNRAP. CDR3 region: CASGLTASSEQFF. CDR3 sequence (DNA): TGTGCTAGTGGTTTGACCGCTAGCTCTGAGCAGTTCTTC.

Written as DNA, the CDR3 is TGCGCCAGCAGCTACGAACAGGACTATGGCTACACCTTC. Protein product: CASSYEQDYGYTF. The V call is TRBV5-1, the J call TRBJ1-2; the D gene is possibly TRBD1 (5 bases). Per germline, CDR1 SGHRS and CDR2 YFSETQ. V lost 3 bases, J lost 3 bases, and 9 bases lay in between. The CDR3 has 13 amino acids.

This clone has a handful of counts. This chain joins TRBV5-4 and TRBJ2-7; 8 nucleotides line up with TRBD1. This CDR3 is built from 13 residues. The trim removed 4 bases at V and 3 bases at J, leaving 3 bases unmatched. Germline V lookup: CDR1 SGHNT, CDR2 YYREEE (reference sequence). In nucleotides, the CDR3 is TGTGCCAGCAGCGGAGGACAGGGCTACGAGCAGTACTTC. Protein sequence: CASSGGQGYEQYF.

On this clone itself: The sample carries other DNA sequences with the same CDR3. The V and J genes are TRBV28 and TRBJ1-2; tentatively, D is TRBD1 (5 bases). CDR1 and CDR2 from the germline V gene are MDHEN and SYDVKM. Trimming left V 6 bases short and J 3 bases short, with 8 bases between. The CDR3 has 12 amino acids. The DNA for the CDR3 is TGTGCCAGCAGCCAGGGTGACTATGGCTACACCTTC. Translation gives CASSQGDYGYTF.

This clone has only a few counts. This sequence joins TRBV18 and TRBJ1-1, with a tentative D call TRBD1 (6 bases). The V and J ends lost 2 bases and 6 bases respectively, with 10 bases between them. The CDR3 consists of 13 residues. Germline V gene lookup returns CDR1 KGHSH and CDR2 LQKENI. DNA for the CDR3: TGTGCCAGCTCACCATCGGCAGGGGCTGAAGCTTTCTTT. This translates into CASSPSAGAEAFF.

CDR3 in amino acids: CASAGTSGGARDTQYF. CDR3 bases: TGTGCCAGCGCTGGGACTAGCGGGGGGGCCAGAGATACGCAGTATTTT. The J gene is TRBJ2-3, the V gene TRBV3-1 (or the pseudogene TRBV3-2); 16 bases align to TRBD2. The trim removed 8 bases at V and 5 bases at J, leaving 7 bases unmatched. The germline CDR1 and CDR2 sequences are LGHDT and YNNKEL (reference sequence). The CDR3 has 16 amino acids.

This chain connects TRBV19 to TRBJ1-5; 9 bases are a match to TRBD1. Germline V lookup: CDR1 LNHDA, CDR2 SQIVND (reference sequence). This CDR3 comprises 16 residues. J lost 3 bases, V lost 3 bases, and 6 bases had no gene match. The CDR3 DNA reads as TGTGCCAGTAGTATGGAGGGACAGGGCGTCAATCAGCCCCAGCATTTT. Amino acids: CASSMEGQGVNQPQHF.

The chain has TRBV19 and TRBJ1-3; D unclear. Germline values: CDR1 LNHDA, CDR2 SQIVND (reference sequence). V lost 5 bases and J 1 base, leaving 12 bases between the germline ends. This CDR3 comprises 15 residues. Written as DNA, the CDR3 is TGTGCCAGTAGTCCCGAGGATTATTCTGGAAACACCATATATTTT. It encodes CASSPEDYSGNTIYF. The entire variable domain, with the rest obtained from reference TRBV19 and TRBJ1-3, is as follows: DGGITQSPKYLFRKEGQNVTLSCEQNLNHDAMYWYRQDPGQGLRLIYYSQIVNDFQKGDIAEGYSVSREKKESFPLTVTSAQKNPTAFYLCASSPEDYSGNTIYFGEGSWLTVV.

The gene calls are TRBV5-1 and TRBJ2-2, with 7 bases lining up with TRBD1. Germline lookup yields CDR1 SGHRS and CDR2 YFSETQ. J was trimmed by 6 bases and V by 4 bases; bases with no gene match: 6. This CDR3 comprises 14 residues. The CDR3 here is CASSPGQDPGELFF. The CDR3 nucleotides are TGCGCCAGCAGCCCCGGACAGGATCCCGGGGAGCTGTTTTTT. The full variable domain, completed using reference TRBV5-1 and TRBJ2-2, is KAGVTQTPRYLIKTRGQQVTLSCSPISGHRSVSWYQQTPGQGLQFLFEYFSETQRNKGNFPGRFSGRQFSNSRSEMNVSTLELGDSALYLCASSPGQDPGELFFGEGSRLTVL.

The chain carries TRBV30 and TRBJ1-4, with a possible D match to TRBD1 (6 bases). Between the trimmed V and J ends, which lost 3 bases and 1 base, there was a span of 12 bases. This CDR3 contains 15 residues. Germline V gene lookup returns CDR1 GTSNPN and CDR2 SVGIG (reference sequence). The CDR3 protein is CAWRRAGETNEKLFF. In DNA form, the CDR3 reads TGTGCCTGGAGGCGGGCAGGGGAAACTAATGAAAAACTGTTTTTT.

The chain employs TRBV30 and TRBJ1-1, with 8 bases that match TRBD1. J lost 3 bases, V lost 3 bases, and 9 bases had no gene match. CDR1 and CDR2 (germline): GTSNPN, SVGIG (reference sequence). CDR3 size: 15 residues. The CDR3 protein is CAWRLAGGVYTEAFF. The CDR3, as DNA: TGTGCCTGGAGGTTGGCAGGGGGCGTATACACTGAAGCTTTCTTT.